This is a list of T cell receptor beta chains from one sample in a study of blood T cell repertoires in COVID-19. Repertoires were generated with immunoSEQ multiplex PCR, while TCRdb's copy carries only in-frame clones and drops some. The repertoire has around 100,000 clones, 85% to 90% of them found once; the top ten carry about 30%. The source material was peripheral blood. Receptor source: an elderly woman with acute or convalescent COVID-19. The CDR3 runs from the conserved cysteine through the conserved F or W. A D gene is named only where the DNA matches it firmly. Only part of the rows carry a size: once, few, many, or a class if the clone is expanded.

clone_size	j_call	d_call	v_call	cdr3_aa	cdr3_nt
NA	TRBJ1-5	NA	TRBV12-3/TRBV12-4	CASSLAGNQPQHF	TGTGCCAGCAGTTTGGCAGGCAATCAGCCCCAGCATTTT
once	TRBJ1-5	NA	TRBV10-3	CAITAGLDQPQHF	TGTGCCATCACTGCGGGGCTGGATCAGCCCCAGCATTTT
NA	TRBJ2-7	NA	TRBV4-2	CASSKRGNTYEQYF	TGTGCCAGCAGCAAAAGAGGCAACACCTACGAGCAGTACTTC
NA	TRBJ1-5	TRBD1	TRBV2	CASSRQGGSNQPQHF	TGTGCCAGCAGTCGACAGGGGGGAAGCAATCAGCCCCAGCATTTT
once	TRBJ1-1	NA	TRBV3-1/TRBV3-2	CASSQGQANTEAFF	TGTGCCAGCAGCCAAGGACAGGCGAATACTGAAGCTTTCTTT
NA	TRBJ1-1	NA	TRBV5-1	CASSLGAMNTEAFF	TGCGCCAGCAGCTTGGGGGCGATGAACACTGAAGCTTTCTTT
NA	TRBJ1-1	NA	TRBV10-3	CAISESGEAFF	TGTGCCATCAGTGAATCAGGGGAAGCTTTCTTT
NA	TRBJ2-3	TRBD1	TRBV28	CASSRQDRVTDTQYF	TGTGCCAGCAGTCGACAGGACAGGGTCACAGATACGCAGTATTTT
NA	TRBJ2-5	TRBD2	TRBV9	CASSGSGGLGETQYF	TGTGCCAGCAGCGGTAGCGGGGGGTTGGGAGAGACCCAGTACTTC
NA	TRBJ1-3	NA	TRBV9	CASSVAGDAGNTIYF	TGTGCCAGCAGCGTAGCAGGGGATGCTGGAAACACCATATATTTT
NA	TRBJ1-1	NA	TRBV12-3/TRBV12-4	CASSSGLRTEAFF	TGTGCCAGCAGTTCCGGTCTTCGGACTGAAGCTTTCTTT
NA	TRBJ1-6	NA	TRBV2	CASSPSGFYNSPLHF	TGTGCCAGCAGCCCCTCAGGGTTCTATAATTCACCCCTCCACTTT
NA	TRBJ2-3	TRBD2	TRBV2	CASRASGGALTDTQYF	TGTGCCAGCAGGGCTAGCGGGGGGGCCCTCACAGATACGCAGTATTTT
NA	TRBJ1-3	NA	TRBV6-5	CASSTGYYSGNTIYF	TGTGCCAGCAGTACAGGGTACTACTCTGGAAACACCATATATTTT
few	TRBJ1-1	NA	TRBV7-3	CASSSSDWTEAFF	TGTGCCAGCAGCTCTTCAGATTGGACTGAAGCTTTCTTT
NA	TRBJ2-5	TRBD2	TRBV2	CASSPSASGGETQYF	TGTGCCAGCAGTCCAAGCGCTAGCGGGGGAGAGACCCAGTACTTC
NA	TRBJ2-3	TRBD1	TRBV30	CASLTPPGQVWGDTQYF	TGTGCCTCTTTAACCCCCCCGGGACAGGTCTGGGGGGATACGCAGTATTTT
NA	TRBJ2-2	TRBD1	TRBV5-4	CASSFHPTGQTGELFF	TGTGCCAGCAGCTTTCACCCGACAGGGCAAACCGGGGAGCTGTTTTTT
once	TRBJ2-2	NA	TRBV12-3/TRBV12-4	CASSFTAGELFF	TGTGCCAGCAGTTTCACGGCCGGGGAGCTGTTTTTT
NA	TRBJ2-7	NA	TRBV7-5	CVRSLEFLQGSYEQYF	TGTGTCAGAAGCTTAGAGTTTCTACAGGGCAGTTACGAGCAGTACTTC
NA	TRBJ2-3	TRBD1	TRBV11-2	CASSQRQGAGFGSTDTQYF	TGTGCCAGCAGCCAGAGACAGGGGGCCGGTTTTGGCAGCACAGATACGCAGTATTTT
NA	TRBJ2-1	TRBD1	TRBV2	CASSVPGQGWKVSDEQFF	TGTGCCAGCAGTGTCCCGGGACAGGGATGGAAGGTTAGCGATGAGCAGTTCTTC
NA	TRBJ1-4	TRBD1	TRBV11-2	CASSRGQAITNEKLFF	TGTGCCAGCAGCCGGGGACAGGCGATAACTAATGAAAAACTGTTTTTT
once	TRBJ2-4	TRBD1	TRBV6-5	CASSQGVAKNIQYF	TGTGCCAGCAGCCAGGGGGTAGCCAAAAACATTCAGTACTTC
NA	TRBJ1-5	NA	TRBV18	CASSPTGLEGTQPQHF	TGTGCCAGCTCACCCACAGGGCTAGAAGGTACTCAGCCCCAGCATTTT
NA	TRBJ1-3	NA	TRBV2	CASSEQGNTIYF	TGTGCCAGCAGTGAACAGGGAAACACCATATATTTT
NA	TRBJ2-2	TRBD2	TRBV12-3/TRBV12-4	CASSDRGAGELFF	TGTGCCAGCAGTGATCGGGGGGCCGGGGAGCTGTTTTTT
NA	TRBJ1-5	TRBD1	TRBV7-3	CASSSPPGTGVSNQPQHF	TGTGCCAGCAGCTCGCCTCCCGGGACAGGGGTTAGCAATCAGCCCCAGCATTTT
few	TRBJ2-5	NA	TRBV24-1	CATSDSPPSQETQYF	TGTGCCACCAGTGATTCACCCCCGAGCCAAGAGACCCAGTACTTC
NA	TRBJ1-1	NA	TRBV2	CATRQANTEAFF	TGTGCCACTCGACAGGCTAACACTGAAGCTTTCTTT
NA	TRBJ1-6	NA	TRBV7-2	CASSEVSQSSPLHF	TGTGCCAGCAGCGAAGTAAGCCAATCTTCACCCCTCCACTTT
NA	TRBJ1-3	NA	TRBV5-1	CASSPGRGLGNTIYF	TGCGCCAGCAGCCCCGGGAGGGGCTTGGGAAACACCATATATTTT
NA	TRBJ1-3	NA	TRBV6-5	CASSFGNTIYF	TGTGCCAGCAGTTTCGGTAACACCATATATTTT
NA	TRBJ1-4	NA	TRBV6-2/TRBV6-3	CASSYGQPSEKLFF	TGTGCCAGCAGTTACGGGCAGCCTAGCGAAAAACTGTTTTTT
NA	TRBJ2-7	NA	TRBV5-4	CASSLQASEQYF	TGTGCCAGCAGCTTACAGGCGAGCGAGCAGTACTTC
NA	TRBJ1-4	TRBD1	TRBV11-2	CASSPGDSYEKLFF	TGTGCCAGCAGCCCAGGGGACAGTTATGAAAAACTGTTTTTT
NA	TRBJ2-3	NA	TRBV12-3/TRBV12-4	CASSVTDTQYF	TGTGCCAGCAGTGTAACAGATACGCAGTATTTT
once	TRBJ2-2	NA	TRBV10-1	CASSRDPYTGELFF	TGCGCCAGCAGTCGAGATCCCTACACCGGGGAGCTGTTTTTT
NA	TRBJ1-1	NA	TRBV14	CASSQGARGEAFF	TGTGCCAGCAGCCAAGGAGCCCGGGGTGAAGCTTTCTTT
NA	TRBJ2-2	NA	TRBV3-1/TRBV3-2	CASSQDPAGATGELFF	TGTGCCAGCAGCCAAGATCCGGCGGGGGCCACCGGGGAGCTGTTTTTT
many	TRBJ1-4	NA	TRBV10-3	CAISESGLWGTNEKLFF	TGTGCCATCAGTGAGTCGGGACTATGGGGGACTAATGAAAAACTGTTTTTT
NA	TRBJ2-2	TRBD1	TRBV10-1	CASSRDSVFTGELFF	TGCGCCAGCAGCCGGGACAGCGTTTTCACCGGGGAGCTGTTTTTT
few	TRBJ1-2	NA	TRBV30	CAWGRVLYGYTF	TGTGCCTGGGGTCGGGTACTCTATGGCTACACCTTC
NA	TRBJ2-3	TRBD2	TRBV9	CASSVGGRDYRPFNTDTQYF	TGTGCCAGCAGCGTAGGGGGACGGGACTATCGGCCTTTTAACACAGATACGCAGTATTTT
NA	TRBJ1-4	TRBD1	TRBV30	CAWNRQGTNEKLFF	TGTGCCTGGAACCGACAGGGTACTAATGAAAAACTGTTTTTT
NA	TRBJ1-1	TRBD1	TRBV19	CASAWTGNTEAFF	TGTGCCAGTGCTTGGACAGGGAACACTGAAGCTTTCTTT
NA	TRBJ2-5	NA	TRBV2	CASSENPGQQETQYF	TGTGCCAGCAGTGAAAACCCGGGACAACAAGAGACCCAGTACTTC
NA	TRBJ2-5	NA	TRBV5-1	CASSLGGTSRETQYF	TGCGCCAGCAGCTTGGGGGGAACTAGTCGAGAGACCCAGTACTTC
once	TRBJ1-1	NA	TRBV9	CASSPRSTVNTEAFF	TGTGCCAGCAGCCCACGTTCCACAGTTAACACTGAAGCTTTCTTT
NA	TRBJ1-4	NA	TRBV2	CASDVGSLTTGREKLFF	TGTGCCAGCGACGTGGGGAGCCTAACAACGGGGAGGGAAAAACTGTTTTTT
NA	TRBJ1-3	TRBD1	TRBV7-6	CASSETGGLGNTIYF	TGTGCCAGCAGCGAGACAGGGGGCTTGGGAAACACCATATATTTT
NA	TRBJ2-7	TRBD1	TRBV5-4	CASSFSGQGYEQYF	TGTGCCAGCAGCTTTTCAGGACAGGGCTACGAGCAGTACTTC
NA	TRBJ1-1	NA	TRBV18	CASSPKEMNTEAFF	TGTGCCAGCTCACCGAAGGAGATGAACACTGAAGCTTTCTTT